The 17 T cell receptor beta chains in this list originate from one sample, sequenced in a study of blood T cell repertoires in COVID-19. The protocol was immunoSEQ multiplex PCR, while the TCRdb copy is restricted to in-frame clones and leaves out a portion. The data hold fewer than 200,000 clones, with roughly four fifths observed a single time. Material: PBMCs or T cells enriched from blood (not recorded which). The receptors stem from a man between 45 and 60 years old who had recovered from COVID-19.

In its sample, this clone was seen once. V gene TRBV9 combines with J gene TRBJ1-6; D is ambiguous. The V and J ends lost 3 bases and 7 bases respectively, with 11 bases between them. In germline, CDR1 is SGDLS, CDR2 YYNGEE. This CDR3 has 14 amino acids. The CDR3 DNA reads TGTGCCAGCAGCGCTCTAGACGGAAATTCACCCCTCCACTTT. Translation gives CASSALDGNSPLHF.

This sequence joins TRBV5-6 and TRBJ1-1; D is uncertain. Trimming took off 0 bases at V and 4 bases at J, with 4 bases between the two ends. Germline V gives CDR1 SGHDT, CDR2 YYEEEE. This CDR3 is built from 12 residues. The CDR3 DNA follows: TGTGCCAGCAGCTTGGGGAGCACTGAAGCTTTCTTT. Its protein is CASSLGSTEAFF.

This clone came up once. The CDR3 DNA is TGTGCCAGCAGCTCTAGCGGGGGCCCTAGCACAGATACGCAGTATTTT. It is translated as CASSSSGGPSTDTQYF. V gene TRBV7-2 combines with J gene TRBJ2-3; 10 nucleotides align to TRBD2. V lost 4 bases, J lost 0 bases, and 4 bases stayed unmatched. CDR1 and CDR2 from the germline V gene are SGHTA and FQGNSA. The CDR3 has 16 amino acids.

V is TRBV7-2 and J is TRBJ2-1, with 9 bases matching TRBD1. With V trimmed by 5 bases and J by 5 bases, 10 bases remained unmatched. CDR3 length: 16 residues. Germline loops: CDR1 SGHTA, CDR2 FQGNSA. This CDR3 reads CASSPRGTGRDNEQFF. The DNA for the CDR3 is TGTGCCAGCAGCCCCCGAGGGACAGGGAGGGACAATGAGCAGTTCTTC.

In its sample, this clone was seen many times. This chain connects TRBV5-6 to TRBJ1-4; no firm D call. The V end lost 4 bases, the J end lost 0 bases, and 13 bases lay between the germline ends. The CDR3 is made up of 16 amino acids. Germline V gives CDR1 SGHDT, CDR2 YYEEEE. The DNA for the CDR3 is TGTGCCAGCAGCACCTACAGAACTGCAACTAATGAAAAACTGTTTTTT. It encodes CASSTYRTATNEKLFF.

This clone was detected once. The rearrangement uses TRBV10-1 and TRBJ2-4; 9 bases are a match to TRBD1. Germline-derived CDR1 and CDR2 are WNHNN and SYGVQD (reference sequence). The CDR3 is 15 residues long. Trimming at V came to 10 bases and at J to 3 bases, leaving 10 bases not matched to a gene. The CDR3 sequence is CAIATQGAGKNIQYF. CDR3 in DNA: TGCGCCATCGCGACACAGGGGGCGGGCAAAAACATTCAGTACTTC.

The J gene is TRBJ2-1, the V gene TRBV15, with a possible D match to TRBD1 (5 bases). V lost 1 base and J 5 bases, leaving 15 bases between the germline ends. Germline values: CDR1 LNHNV, CDR2 YYDKDF (reference sequence). The CDR3 sequence is 16 residues long. The CDR3 sequence is CATSRAGPRINNEQFF. The CDR3 nucleotides are TGTGCCACCAGCAGAGCAGGGCCACGGATCAACAATGAGCAGTTCTTC.

The chain links TRBV9 to TRBJ2-2; TRBD2 matches 10 bases. Germline CDR1 and CDR2: SGDLS and YYNGEE. The CDR3 has 16 amino acids. The junction had 7 bases not matched to a gene; V was cut back by 4 bases and J by 4 bases. Written as DNA, the CDR3 is TGTGCCAGCAGCTTACCTAGCGGGGGAGGCACCGGGGAGCTGTTTTTT. Its translation is CASSLPSGGGTGELFF.

The gene calls are TRBV18 and TRBJ2-3, with 10 positions matching TRBD2. J lost 8 bases, V lost 5 bases, and 7 bases had no gene match. The CDR3 runs 14 residues. The germline V gene has CDR1 KGHSH and CDR2 LQKENI. CDR3 nucleotide sequence: TGTGCCAGCTCATCCAGCGGGGGGGTCGGTACGCAGTATTTT. Amino acids: CASSSSGGVGTQYF.

The chain is built from TRBV15 and TRBJ2-1; possibly TRBD2 for D (6 bases). Trimming pared 1 base from V and 2 bases from J, leaving 12 bases between. Germline assignment: CDR1 LNHNV and CDR2 YYDKDF (reference sequence). The CDR3 length is 16 residues. The CDR3 loop reads CATSRVRSGPYNEQFF. CDR3 coding DNA: TGTGCCACCAGCAGAGTAAGAAGCGGGCCCTACAATGAGCAGTTCTTC.

This clone was counted only a few times. The genes are TRBV5-1 and TRBJ1-1, with a tentative D call TRBD1 (5 bases). V lost 0 bases to trimming and J lost 3 bases, with 12 bases between them. The CDR3 has 15 amino acids. Germline V lookup: CDR1 SGHRS, CDR2 YFSETQ. The CDR3 here is CASSLAIGADTEAFF. For the CDR3, the DNA is TGCGCCAGCAGCTTGGCGATAGGGGCCGACACTGAAGCTTTCTTT.

The J gene is TRBJ1-4, the V gene TRBV7-9; D gene uncertain. The CDR3 runs to 11 residues. V was shortened by 5 bases and J by 11 bases, with 9 bases between the two germline ends. Germline CDR1 is SEHNR and CDR2 is FQNEAQ (reference sequence). CDR3 sequence reads: CASSPNGKLFF. As DNA, the CDR3 is TGTGCCAGCAGCCCCAACGGGAAACTGTTTTTT.

The chain uses TRBV6-5 and TRBJ1-2; TRBD1 matches 9 bases. Trimming cost V 6 bases and J 4 bases; bases outside gene matches: 6. The germline gives CDR1 MNHEY, CDR2 SVGAGI. The CDR3 sequence is 14 residues long. The CDR3 loop is CASSPTDRGYGYTF. The CDR3 bases are TGTGCCAGCAGCCCCACGGACAGGGGCTATGGCTACACCTTC.

There are a few counts of this clone. The gene calls are TRBV19 and TRBJ1-2; 7 nucleotides align to TRBD1. Trimming at V came to 4 bases and at J to 6 bases, leaving 11 bases not matched to a gene. In germline, CDR1 is LNHDA, CDR2 SQIVND (reference sequence). CDR3 length: 15 amino acids. CDR3 DNA: TGTGCCAGTAGTAGCACTCCACAGGGGCGGGATGGCTACACCTTC. Its protein is CASSSTPQGRDGYTF.

This chain connects TRBV5-1 to TRBJ2-5, with 8 bases lining up with TRBD2. The CDR3 consists of 15 residues. V gave up 5 bases and J gave up 1 base; unmatched junction bases: 7. Germline V lookup: CDR1 SGHRS, CDR2 YFSETQ. The CDR3 DNA sequence: TGCGCCAGCAGTATCGGGGGGGCAAGCCAAGAGACCCAGTACTTC. Translating it yields CASSIGGASQETQYF.

The chain joins TRBV11-2 to TRBJ1-5, with TRBD1 identical over 9 bases. From germline, CDR1 is SGHAT and CDR2 FQNNGV. The CDR3 covers 16 residues. Unmatched junction bases numbered 7, after V lost 5 bases and J lost 2 bases. CDR3 coding DNA: TGTGCCAGCAGCCCGACGGACAGGGGAGGCAATCAGCCCCAGCATTTT. Its translation: CASSPTDRGGNQPQHF.

V usage is TRBV10-3 and J usage is TRBJ2-1; 12 bases are shared with TRBD2. In germline, CDR1 is ENHRY, CDR2 SYGVKD. V gave up 4 bases and J gave up 4 bases; unmatched junction bases: 2. CDR3 length: 15 residues. In nucleotides, the CDR3 is TGTGCCATCAGTGGGACTAGCGGGGTTTACAATGAGCAGTTCTTC. Protein product: CAISGTSGVYNEQFF.